This TCR beta chain was sequenced in a study of blood T cell repertoires in COVID-19. Study as a whole: Material from acute and convalescent COVID-19 was sourced from the United States, Italy and Spain. Sources were T cells, B-cell-depleted T cells, or PBMCs; the material itself was cDNA or gDNA.

Germline values: CDR1 SGHRS, CDR2 YFSETQ. The CDR3 spans 14 residues. J was trimmed by 5 bases and V by 6 bases; bases with no gene match: 8. The table came from immunoSEQ multiplex PCR; TCRdb's copy has only in-frame clones and leaves some out. The table has under 200,000 clones, approximately 86% seen once. Sequenced input: peripheral blood. The sequence derives from a man in his 60s with acute or convalescent COVID-19. This rearrangement joins TRBV5-1 to TRBJ2-3; 8 positions match TRBD2. The CDR3 spells CASTPAGVGDTQYF. The DNA for the CDR3 is TGCGCCAGCACCCCAGCGGGAGTGGGAGATACGCAGTATTTT.